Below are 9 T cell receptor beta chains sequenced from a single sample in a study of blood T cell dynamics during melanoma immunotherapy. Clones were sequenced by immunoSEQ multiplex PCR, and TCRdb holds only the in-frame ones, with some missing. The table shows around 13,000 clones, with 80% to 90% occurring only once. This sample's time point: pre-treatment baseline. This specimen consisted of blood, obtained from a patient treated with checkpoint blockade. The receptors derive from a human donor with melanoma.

The CDR3, as DNA: TGTGCCATCAGTGAGTCGGTTGGCGAGCAGTACGTC. The encoded protein is CAISESVGEQYV. This chain connects TRBV10-3 to TRBJ2-7, with D unclear. This CDR3 contains 12 residues. V was cut by 0 bases and J by 6 bases, with 6 bases left in between. The germline CDR1 and CDR2 sequences are ENHRY and SYGVKD.

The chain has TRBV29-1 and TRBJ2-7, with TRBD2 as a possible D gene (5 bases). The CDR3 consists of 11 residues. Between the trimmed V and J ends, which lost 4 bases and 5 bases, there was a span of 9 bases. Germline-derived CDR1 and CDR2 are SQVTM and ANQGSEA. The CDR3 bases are TGCAGCGTTGGAACGGGAAACGAGCAGTACGTC. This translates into CSVGTGNEQYV.

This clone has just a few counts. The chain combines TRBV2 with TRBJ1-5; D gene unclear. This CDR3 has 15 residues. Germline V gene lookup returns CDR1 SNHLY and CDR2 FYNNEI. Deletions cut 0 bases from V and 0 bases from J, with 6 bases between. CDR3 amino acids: CASSEAGYSNQPQHF. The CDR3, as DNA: TGTGCCAGCAGTGAAGCTGGGTATAGCAATCAGCCCCAGCATTTT.

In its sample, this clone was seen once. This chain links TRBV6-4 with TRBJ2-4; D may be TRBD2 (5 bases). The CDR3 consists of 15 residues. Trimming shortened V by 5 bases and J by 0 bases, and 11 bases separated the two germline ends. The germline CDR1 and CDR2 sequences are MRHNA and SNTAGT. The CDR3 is CASSSTREAKNIQYF. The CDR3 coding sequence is TGTGCCAGCAGTTCAACCCGGGAAGCCAAAAACATTCAGTACTTC.

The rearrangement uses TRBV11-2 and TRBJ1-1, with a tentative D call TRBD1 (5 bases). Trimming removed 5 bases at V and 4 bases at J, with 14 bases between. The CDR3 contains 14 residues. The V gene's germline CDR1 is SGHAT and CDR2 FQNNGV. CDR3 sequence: CASSISSRATEAFF. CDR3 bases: TGTGCCAGCAGCATTAGTTCCAGGGCCACTGAAGCTTTCTTT.

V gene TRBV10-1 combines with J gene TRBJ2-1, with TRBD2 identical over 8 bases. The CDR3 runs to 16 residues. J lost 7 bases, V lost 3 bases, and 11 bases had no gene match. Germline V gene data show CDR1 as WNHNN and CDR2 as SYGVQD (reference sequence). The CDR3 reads CASSEWPGLGLNEQFF. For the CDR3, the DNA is TGCGCCAGCAGTGAATGGCCGGGACTAGGGCTTAATGAGCAGTTCTTC.

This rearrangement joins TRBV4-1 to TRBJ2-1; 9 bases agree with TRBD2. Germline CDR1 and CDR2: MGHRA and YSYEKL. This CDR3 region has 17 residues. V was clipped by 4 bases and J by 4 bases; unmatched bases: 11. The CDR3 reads CASSRGGVAEIYNEQFF. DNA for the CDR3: TGCGCCAGCAGCCGCGGGGGGGTAGCGGAGATATACAATGAGCAGTTCTTC.

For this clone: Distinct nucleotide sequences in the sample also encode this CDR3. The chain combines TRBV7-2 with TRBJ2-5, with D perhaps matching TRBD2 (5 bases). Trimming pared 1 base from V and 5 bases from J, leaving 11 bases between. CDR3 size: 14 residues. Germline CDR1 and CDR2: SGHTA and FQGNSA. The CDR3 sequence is CASSLGRGQETQYF. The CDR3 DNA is TGTGCCAGCAGCTTAGGACGGGGTCAGGAGACCCAGTACTTC.

The CDR3 sequence: CASSQPQATGTEAFF. The CDR3 DNA reads TGTGCCAGCAGCCAACCGCAGGCGACGGGCACTGAAGCTTTCTTT. This sequence joins TRBV4-2 and TRBJ1-1; D gene ambiguous. V lost 2 bases to trimming and J lost 4 bases, with 14 bases between them. The length of the CDR3 is 15 residues. Germline V lookup: CDR1 LGHNA, CDR2 YNFKEQ.